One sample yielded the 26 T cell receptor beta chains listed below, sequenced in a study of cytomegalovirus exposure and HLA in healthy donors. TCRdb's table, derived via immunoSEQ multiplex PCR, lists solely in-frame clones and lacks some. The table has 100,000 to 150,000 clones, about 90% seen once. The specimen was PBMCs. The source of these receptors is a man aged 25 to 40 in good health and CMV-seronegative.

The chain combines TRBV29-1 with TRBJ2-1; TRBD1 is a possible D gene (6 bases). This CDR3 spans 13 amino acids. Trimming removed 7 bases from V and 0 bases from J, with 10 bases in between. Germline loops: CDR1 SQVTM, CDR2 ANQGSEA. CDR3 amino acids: CSGQVDSYNEQFF. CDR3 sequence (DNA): TGCAGCGGACAGGTTGACTCCTACAATGAGCAGTTCTTC.

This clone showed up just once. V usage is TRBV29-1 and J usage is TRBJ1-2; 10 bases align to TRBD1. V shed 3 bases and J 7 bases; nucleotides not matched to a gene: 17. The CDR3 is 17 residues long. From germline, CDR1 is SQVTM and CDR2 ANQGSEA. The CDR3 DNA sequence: TGCAGCGTTGAGGGGACAGGGGTAGTGTCGGGTCTTAGTGGCTACACCTTC. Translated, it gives CSVEGTGVVSGLSGYTF.

CDR3 coding DNA: TGTGCCAGCAGTGAAAGGGGTGGGGCCAACGTCCTGACTTTC. This sequence encodes CASSERGGANVLTF. V is TRBV6-1 and J is TRBJ2-6; a possible D gene is TRBD1 (5 bases). The V gene lost 2 bases and the J gene lost 3 bases, with 5 bases spanning the gap. Germline CDR1 and CDR2: MNHNS and SASEGT. The CDR3 runs 14 residues.

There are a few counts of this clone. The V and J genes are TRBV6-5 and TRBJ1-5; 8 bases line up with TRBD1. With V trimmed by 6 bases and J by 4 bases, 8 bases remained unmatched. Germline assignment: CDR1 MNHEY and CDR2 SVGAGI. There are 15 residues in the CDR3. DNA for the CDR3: TGTGCCAGCAGACGGGCCGGACAGGGAAATCAGCCCCAGCATTTT. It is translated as CASRRAGQGNQPQHF.

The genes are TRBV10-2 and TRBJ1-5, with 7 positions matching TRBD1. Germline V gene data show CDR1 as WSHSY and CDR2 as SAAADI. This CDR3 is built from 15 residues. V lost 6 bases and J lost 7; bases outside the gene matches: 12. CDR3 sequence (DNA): TGCGCCAGCAGATCCTCGACAGGGTCTGTCCAGCCCCAGCATTTT. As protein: CASRSSTGSVQPQHF.

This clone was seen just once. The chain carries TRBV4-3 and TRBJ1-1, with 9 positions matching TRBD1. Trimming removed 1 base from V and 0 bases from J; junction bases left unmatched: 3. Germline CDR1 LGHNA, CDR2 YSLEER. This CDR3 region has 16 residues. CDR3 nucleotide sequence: TGCGCCAGCAGCCAAGGGACAGGGGACATGAACACTGAAGCTTTCTTT. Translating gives CASSQGTGDMNTEAFF.

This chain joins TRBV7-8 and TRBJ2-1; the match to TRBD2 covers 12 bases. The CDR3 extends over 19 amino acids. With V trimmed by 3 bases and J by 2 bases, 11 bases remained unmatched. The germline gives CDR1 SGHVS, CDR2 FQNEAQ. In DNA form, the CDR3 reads TGTGCCAGCAGCTTGTTGGGAACTAGCGGGGGGATTACCTACAATGAGCAGTTCTTC. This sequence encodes CASSLLGTSGGITYNEQFF.

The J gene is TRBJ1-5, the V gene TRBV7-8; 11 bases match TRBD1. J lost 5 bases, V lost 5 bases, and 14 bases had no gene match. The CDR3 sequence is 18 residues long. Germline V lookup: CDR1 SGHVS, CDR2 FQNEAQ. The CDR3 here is CASSRLKDRGPPYQPQHF. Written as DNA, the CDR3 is TGTGCCAGCAGCCGACTTAAGGACAGGGGGCCTCCTTATCAGCCCCAGCATTTT.

This chain's CDR3 is CASSHLTGAGNTIYF. CDR3 nucleotide sequence: TGCGCCAGCAGCCATCTAACAGGGGCTGGAAACACCATATATTTT. This sequence joins TRBV4-1 and TRBJ1-3, with TRBD1 matching 7 bases. The CDR3 is 15 residues long. Germline assignment: CDR1 MGHRA and CDR2 YSYEKL. J was trimmed by 2 bases and V by 3 bases; bases with no gene match: 4.

The CDR3 sequence is CASRPSSGGRQETQYF. The CDR3 DNA follows: TGTGCCAGTAGACCATCTAGCGGGGGGCGCCAAGAGACCCAGTACTTC. The chain carries TRBV19 and TRBJ2-5; 11 bases align to TRBD2. The CDR3 has 16 residues. Germline lookup yields CDR1 LNHDA and CDR2 SQIVND (reference sequence). The V gene end was trimmed by 6 bases and the J gene end by 1 base; junction bases not matched to a gene: 7.

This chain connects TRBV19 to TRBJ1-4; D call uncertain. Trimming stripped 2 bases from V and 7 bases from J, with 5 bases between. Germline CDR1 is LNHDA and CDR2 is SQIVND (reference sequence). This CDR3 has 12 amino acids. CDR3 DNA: TGTGCCAGTAGTATATTGAGTGAAAAACTGTTTTTT. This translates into CASSILSEKLFF.

DNA for the CDR3: TGTGCCAGCAGATTTGGGCGGAGGGCTGGGGCCAACGTCCTGACTTTC. Translating it yields CASRFGRRAGANVLTF. The chain combines TRBV28 with TRBJ2-6, with D possibly matching TRBD2 (6 bases). V dropped 6 bases and J dropped 2 bases, with 14 bases sitting between them. Germline CDR1 and CDR2: MDHEN and SYDVKM. The CDR3 runs to 16 residues.

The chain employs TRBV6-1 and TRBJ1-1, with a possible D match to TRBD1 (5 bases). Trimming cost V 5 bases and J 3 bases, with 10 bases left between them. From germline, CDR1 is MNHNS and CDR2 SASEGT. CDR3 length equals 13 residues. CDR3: CASSRQTYTEAFF. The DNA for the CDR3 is TGTGCCAGCAGTCGACAGACCTACACTGAAGCTTTCTTT.

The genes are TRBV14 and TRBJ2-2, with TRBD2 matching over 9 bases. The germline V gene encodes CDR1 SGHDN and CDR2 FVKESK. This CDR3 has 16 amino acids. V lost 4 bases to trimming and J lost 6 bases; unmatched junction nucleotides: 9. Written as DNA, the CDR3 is TGTGCCAGCAGCCGGAATGCGGGGGGGCCCGCCGGGGAGCTGTTTTTT. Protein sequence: CASSRNAGGPAGELFF.

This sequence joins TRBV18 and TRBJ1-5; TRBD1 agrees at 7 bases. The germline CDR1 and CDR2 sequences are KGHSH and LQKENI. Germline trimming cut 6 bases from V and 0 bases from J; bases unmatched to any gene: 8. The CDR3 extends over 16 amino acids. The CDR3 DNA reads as TGTGCCAGCTCGCAACAGGGGCCCAATAGCAATCAGCCCCAGCATTTT. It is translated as CASSQQGPNSNQPQHF. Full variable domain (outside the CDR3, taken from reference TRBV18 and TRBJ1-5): NAGVMQNPRHLVRRRGQEARLRCSPMKGHSHVYWYRQLPEEGLKFMVYLQKENIIDESGMPKERFSAEFPKEGPSILRIQQVVRGDSAAYFCASSQQGPNSNQPQHFGDGTRLSIL.

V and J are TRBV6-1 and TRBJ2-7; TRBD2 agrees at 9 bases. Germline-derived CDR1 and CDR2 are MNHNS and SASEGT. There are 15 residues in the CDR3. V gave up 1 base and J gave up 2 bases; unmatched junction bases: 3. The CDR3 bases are TGTGCCAGCAGTGAAGAAGCGGGGGGACCCTACGAGCAGTACTTC. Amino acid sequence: CASSEEAGGPYEQYF.

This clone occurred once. CDR3 in DNA: TGTGCCAGCAGACTAGCGGGGGACACCGGGGAGCTGTTTTTT. It yields the protein CASRLAGDTGELFF. The chain links TRBV6-5 to TRBJ2-2; 11 bases map to TRBD2. Unmatched junction bases numbered 0, after V lost 6 bases and J lost 3 bases. This CDR3 region has 14 residues. CDR1 is MNHEY and CDR2 is SVGAGI in the germline V gene.

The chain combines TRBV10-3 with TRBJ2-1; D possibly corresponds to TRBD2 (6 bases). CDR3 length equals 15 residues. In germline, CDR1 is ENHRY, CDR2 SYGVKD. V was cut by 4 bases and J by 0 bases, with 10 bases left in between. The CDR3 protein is CAISAGVSSYNEQFF. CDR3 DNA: TGTGCCATCAGTGCGGGGGTAAGCTCCTACAATGAGCAGTTCTTC.

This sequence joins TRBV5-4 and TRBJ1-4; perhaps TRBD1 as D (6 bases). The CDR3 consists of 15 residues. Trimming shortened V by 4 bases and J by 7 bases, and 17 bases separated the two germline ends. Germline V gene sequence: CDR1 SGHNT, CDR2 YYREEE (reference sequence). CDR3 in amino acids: CASSLRAGAGEKLFF. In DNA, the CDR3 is TGTGCCAGCAGCCTGCGGGCAGGGGCAGGTGAAAAACTGTTTTTT.

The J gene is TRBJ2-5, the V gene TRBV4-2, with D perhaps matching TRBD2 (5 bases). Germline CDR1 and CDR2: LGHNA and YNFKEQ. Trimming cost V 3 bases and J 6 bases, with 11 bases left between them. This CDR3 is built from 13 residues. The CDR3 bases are TGTGCCAGCAGCCAGGAGGAGCGGCAGACCCAGTACTTC. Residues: CASSQEERQTQYF.

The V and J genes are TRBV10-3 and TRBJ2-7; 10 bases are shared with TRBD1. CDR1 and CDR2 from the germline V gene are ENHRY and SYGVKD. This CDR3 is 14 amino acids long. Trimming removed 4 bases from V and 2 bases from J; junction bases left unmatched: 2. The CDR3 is CAISGGTGAYEQYF. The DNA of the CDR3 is TGTGCCATCAGTGGGGGGACAGGGGCCTACGAGCAGTACTTC.

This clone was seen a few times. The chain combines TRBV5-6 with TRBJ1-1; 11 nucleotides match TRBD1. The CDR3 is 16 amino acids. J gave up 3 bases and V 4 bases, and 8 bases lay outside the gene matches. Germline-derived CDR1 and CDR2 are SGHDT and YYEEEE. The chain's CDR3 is CASSPRGGQGDTEAFF. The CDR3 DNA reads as TGTGCCAGCAGCCCCCGAGGGGGACAGGGGGACACTGAAGCTTTCTTT.

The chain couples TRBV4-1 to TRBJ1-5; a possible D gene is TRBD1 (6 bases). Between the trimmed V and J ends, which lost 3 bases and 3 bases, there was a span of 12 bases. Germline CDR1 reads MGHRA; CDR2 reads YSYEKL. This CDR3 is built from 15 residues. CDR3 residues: CASSHPGQYNQPQHF. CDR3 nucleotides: TGCGCCAGCAGCCATCCCGGACAGTACAATCAGCCCCAGCATTTT.

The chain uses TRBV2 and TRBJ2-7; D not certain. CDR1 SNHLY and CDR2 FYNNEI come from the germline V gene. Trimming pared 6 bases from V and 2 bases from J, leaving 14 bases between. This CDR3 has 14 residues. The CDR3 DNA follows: TGTGCCAGCAGGATCCAATTTGGGCCCTACGAGCAGTACTTC. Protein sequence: CASRIQFGPYEQYF.

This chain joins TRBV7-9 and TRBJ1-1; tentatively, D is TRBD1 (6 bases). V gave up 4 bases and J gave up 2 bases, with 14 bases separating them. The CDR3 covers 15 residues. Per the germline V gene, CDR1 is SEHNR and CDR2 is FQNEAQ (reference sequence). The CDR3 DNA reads TGTGCCAGCAGCTCCTTCGCGGACAGCAACACTGAAGCTTTCTTT. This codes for CASSSFADSNTEAFF.

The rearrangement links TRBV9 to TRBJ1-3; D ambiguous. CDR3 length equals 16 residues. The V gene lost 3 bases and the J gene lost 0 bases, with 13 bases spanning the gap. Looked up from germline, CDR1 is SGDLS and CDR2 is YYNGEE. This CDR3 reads CASSDRHNPSGNTIYF. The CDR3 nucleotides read TGTGCCAGCAGCGACAGACACAACCCCTCTGGAAACACCATATATTTT.